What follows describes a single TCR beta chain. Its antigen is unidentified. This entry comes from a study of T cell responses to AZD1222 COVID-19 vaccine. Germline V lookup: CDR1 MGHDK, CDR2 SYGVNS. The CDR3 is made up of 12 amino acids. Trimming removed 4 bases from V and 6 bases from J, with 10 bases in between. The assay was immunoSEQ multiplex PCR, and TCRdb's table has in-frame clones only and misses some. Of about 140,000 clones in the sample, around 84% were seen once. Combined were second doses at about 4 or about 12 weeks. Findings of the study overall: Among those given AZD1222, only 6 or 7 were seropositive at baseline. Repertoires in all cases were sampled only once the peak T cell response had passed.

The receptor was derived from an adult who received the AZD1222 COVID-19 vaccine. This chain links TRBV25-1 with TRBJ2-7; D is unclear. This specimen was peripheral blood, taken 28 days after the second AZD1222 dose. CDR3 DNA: TGTGCCAGCAGTGGATGGAGTCCCGAGCAGTACTTC. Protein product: CASSGWSPEQYF.